The present entry profiles one T cell receptor beta chain with its context. As yet, its antigen is unknown. The sample is drawn from a study of cytomegalovirus exposure and HLA in healthy donors. This PCR relied on a set of 60 Vbeta primers and 13 Jbeta primers. Measured with immunoSEQ multiplex PCR; TCRdb has only the in-frame clones, and not every one. The table lists over 95,000 clones, 60% to 80% of them singletons. Study results and limitations: It was approximately 150 TCR beta chains that were listed as cytomegalovirus-associated.

The CDR3 is made up of 15 amino acids. CDR1 is GTSNPN and CDR2 is SVGIG in the germline V gene (reference sequence). The V gene end was trimmed by 3 bases and the J gene end by 3 bases; junction bases not matched to a gene: 8. Sequences were obtained from PBMCs. The V gene is TRBV30, the J gene TRBJ2-7, with 10 bases lining up with TRBD2. This TCR was recovered from a woman between 25 and 40 years old in good health and CMV-seropositive. The CDR3 DNA reads as TGTGCCTGGAGAGCCGGGACTAGCGAAAACTACGAGCAGTACTTC. Translating gives CAWRAGTSENYEQYF.